This T cell receptor beta chain was retrieved from a study of identical twins. TCRdb recomputed calls from the 5' RACE reads with MiXCR, one row per CDR3 protein. This sample has some 790,000 distinct CDR3 sequences, with 18% found just once. These data were also filed under a second study, of T cells expressing NK-cell markers. That paper adds: Sorted T-cell subsets CD3+CD56+NKG2C+, CD3+CD56+NKG2C- and CD3+CD56-NKG2C+ were TCR beta-sequenced.

The source of this sequence is a woman younger than 30 in good health. Sequenced sample: PBMCs.

CDR3 in DNA: TGCGCCAGCAGCTTGGCCGCGGCGGGAGGTTCCTACGAGCAGTACTTC. Translated, it gives CASSLAAAGGSYEQYF. The chain has TRBV5-1 and TRBJ2-7; TRBD2 matches at 8 bases. Germline V lookup: CDR1 SGHRS, CDR2 YFSETQ. The CDR3 loop spans 16 amino acids. After removal of 0 bases from V and 1 base from J, the junction contained 6 bases not matched to a gene.